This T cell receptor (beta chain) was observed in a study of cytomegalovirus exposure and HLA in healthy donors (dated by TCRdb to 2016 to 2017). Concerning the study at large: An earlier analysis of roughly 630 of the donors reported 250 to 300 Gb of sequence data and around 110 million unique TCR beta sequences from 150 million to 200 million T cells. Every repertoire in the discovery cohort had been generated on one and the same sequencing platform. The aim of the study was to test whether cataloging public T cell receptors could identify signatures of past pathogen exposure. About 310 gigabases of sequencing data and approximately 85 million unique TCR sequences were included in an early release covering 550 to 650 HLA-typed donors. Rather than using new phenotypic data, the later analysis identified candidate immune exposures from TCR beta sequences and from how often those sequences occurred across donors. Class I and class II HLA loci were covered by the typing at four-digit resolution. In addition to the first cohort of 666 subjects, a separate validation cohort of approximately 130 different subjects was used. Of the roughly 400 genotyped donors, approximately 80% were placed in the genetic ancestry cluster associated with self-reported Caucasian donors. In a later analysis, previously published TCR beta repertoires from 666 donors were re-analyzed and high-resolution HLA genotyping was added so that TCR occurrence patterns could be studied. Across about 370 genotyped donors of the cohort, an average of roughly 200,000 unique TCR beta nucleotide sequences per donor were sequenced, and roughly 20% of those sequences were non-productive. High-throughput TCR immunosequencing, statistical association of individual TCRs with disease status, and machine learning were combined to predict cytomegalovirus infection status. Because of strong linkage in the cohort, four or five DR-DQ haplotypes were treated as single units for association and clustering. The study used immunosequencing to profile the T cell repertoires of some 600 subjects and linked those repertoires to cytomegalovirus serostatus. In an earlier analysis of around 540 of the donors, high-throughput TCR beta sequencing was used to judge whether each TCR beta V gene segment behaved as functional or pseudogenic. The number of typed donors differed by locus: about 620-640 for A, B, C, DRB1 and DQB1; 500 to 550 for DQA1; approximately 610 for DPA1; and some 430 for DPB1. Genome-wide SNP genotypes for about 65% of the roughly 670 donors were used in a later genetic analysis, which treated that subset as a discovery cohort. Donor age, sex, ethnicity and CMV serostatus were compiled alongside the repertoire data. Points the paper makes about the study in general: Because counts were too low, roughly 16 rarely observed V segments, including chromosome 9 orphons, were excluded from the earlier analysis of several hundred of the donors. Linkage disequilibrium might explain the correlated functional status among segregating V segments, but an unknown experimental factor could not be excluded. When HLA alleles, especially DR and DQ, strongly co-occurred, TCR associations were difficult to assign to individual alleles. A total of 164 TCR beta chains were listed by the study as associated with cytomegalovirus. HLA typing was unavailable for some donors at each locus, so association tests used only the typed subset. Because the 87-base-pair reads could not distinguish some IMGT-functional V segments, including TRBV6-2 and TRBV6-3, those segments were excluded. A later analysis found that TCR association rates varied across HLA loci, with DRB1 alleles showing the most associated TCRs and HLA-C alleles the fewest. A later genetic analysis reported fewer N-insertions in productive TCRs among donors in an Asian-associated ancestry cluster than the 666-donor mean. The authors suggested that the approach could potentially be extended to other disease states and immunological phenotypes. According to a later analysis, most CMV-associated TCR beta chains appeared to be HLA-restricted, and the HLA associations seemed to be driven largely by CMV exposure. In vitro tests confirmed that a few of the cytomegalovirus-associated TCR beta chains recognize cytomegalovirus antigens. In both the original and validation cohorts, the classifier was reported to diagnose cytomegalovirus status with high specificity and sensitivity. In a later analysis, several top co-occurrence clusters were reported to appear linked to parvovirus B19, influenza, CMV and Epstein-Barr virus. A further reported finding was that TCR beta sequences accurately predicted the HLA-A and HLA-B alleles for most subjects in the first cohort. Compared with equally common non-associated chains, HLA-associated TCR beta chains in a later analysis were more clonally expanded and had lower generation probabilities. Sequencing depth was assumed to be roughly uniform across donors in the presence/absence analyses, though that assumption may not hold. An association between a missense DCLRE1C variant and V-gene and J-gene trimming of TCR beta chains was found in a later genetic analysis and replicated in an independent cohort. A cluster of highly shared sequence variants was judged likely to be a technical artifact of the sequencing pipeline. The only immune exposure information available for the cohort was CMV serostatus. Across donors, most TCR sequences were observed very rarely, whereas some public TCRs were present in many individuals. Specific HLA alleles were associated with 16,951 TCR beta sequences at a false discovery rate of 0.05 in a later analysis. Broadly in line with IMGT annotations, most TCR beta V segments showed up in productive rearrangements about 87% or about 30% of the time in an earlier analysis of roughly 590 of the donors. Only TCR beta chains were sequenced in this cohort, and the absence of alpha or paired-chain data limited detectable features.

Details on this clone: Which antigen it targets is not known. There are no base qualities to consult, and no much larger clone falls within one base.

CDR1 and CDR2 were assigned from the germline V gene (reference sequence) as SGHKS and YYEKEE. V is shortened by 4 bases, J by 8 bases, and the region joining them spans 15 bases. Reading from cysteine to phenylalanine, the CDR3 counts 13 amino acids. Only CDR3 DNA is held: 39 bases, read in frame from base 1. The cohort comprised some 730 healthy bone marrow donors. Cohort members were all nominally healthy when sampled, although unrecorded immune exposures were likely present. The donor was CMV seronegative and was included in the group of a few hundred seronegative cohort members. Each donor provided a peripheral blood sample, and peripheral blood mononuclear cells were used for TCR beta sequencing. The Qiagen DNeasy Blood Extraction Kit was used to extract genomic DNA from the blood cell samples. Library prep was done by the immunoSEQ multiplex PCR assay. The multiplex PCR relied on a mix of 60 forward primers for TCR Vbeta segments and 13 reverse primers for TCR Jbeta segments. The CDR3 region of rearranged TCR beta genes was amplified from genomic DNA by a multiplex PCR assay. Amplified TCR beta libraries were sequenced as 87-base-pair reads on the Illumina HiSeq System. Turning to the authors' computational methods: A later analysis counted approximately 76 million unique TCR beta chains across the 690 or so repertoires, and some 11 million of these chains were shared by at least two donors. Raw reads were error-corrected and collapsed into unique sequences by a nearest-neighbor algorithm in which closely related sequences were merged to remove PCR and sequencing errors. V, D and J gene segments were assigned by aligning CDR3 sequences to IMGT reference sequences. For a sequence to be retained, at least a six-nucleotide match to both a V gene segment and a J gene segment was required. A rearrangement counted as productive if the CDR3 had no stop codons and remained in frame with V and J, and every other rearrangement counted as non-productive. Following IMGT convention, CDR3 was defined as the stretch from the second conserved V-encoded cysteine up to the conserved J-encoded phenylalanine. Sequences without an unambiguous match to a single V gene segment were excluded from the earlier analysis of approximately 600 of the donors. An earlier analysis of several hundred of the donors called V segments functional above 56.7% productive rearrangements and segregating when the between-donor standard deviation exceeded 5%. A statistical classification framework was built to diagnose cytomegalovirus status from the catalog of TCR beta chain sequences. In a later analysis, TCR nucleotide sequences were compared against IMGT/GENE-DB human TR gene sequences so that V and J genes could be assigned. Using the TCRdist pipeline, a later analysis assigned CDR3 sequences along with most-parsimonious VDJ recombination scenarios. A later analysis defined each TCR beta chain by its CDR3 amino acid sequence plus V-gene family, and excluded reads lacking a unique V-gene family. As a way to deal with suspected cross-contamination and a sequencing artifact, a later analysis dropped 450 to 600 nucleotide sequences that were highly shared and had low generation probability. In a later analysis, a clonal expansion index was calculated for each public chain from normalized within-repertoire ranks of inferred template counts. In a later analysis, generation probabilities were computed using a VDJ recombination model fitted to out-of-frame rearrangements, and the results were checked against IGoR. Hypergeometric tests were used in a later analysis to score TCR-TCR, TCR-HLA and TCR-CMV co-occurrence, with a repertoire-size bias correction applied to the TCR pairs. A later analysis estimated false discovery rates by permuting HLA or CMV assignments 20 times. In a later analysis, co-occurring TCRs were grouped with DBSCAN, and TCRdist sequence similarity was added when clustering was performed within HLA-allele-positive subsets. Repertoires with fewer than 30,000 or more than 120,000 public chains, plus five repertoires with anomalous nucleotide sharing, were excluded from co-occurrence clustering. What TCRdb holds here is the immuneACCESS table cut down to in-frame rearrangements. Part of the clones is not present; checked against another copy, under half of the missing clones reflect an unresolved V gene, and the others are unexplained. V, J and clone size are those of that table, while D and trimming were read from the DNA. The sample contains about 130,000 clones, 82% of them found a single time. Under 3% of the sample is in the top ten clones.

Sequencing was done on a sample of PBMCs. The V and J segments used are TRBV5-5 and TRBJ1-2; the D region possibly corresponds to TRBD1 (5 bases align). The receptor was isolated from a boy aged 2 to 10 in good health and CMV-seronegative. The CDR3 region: CASSPEGAGGYTF. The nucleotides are TGTGCCAGCAGCCCGGAAGGGGCGGGGGGCTACACCTTC. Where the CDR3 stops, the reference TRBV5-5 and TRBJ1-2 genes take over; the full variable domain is DAGVTQSPTHLIKTRGQQVTLRCSPISGHKSVSWYQQVLGQGPQFIFQYYEKEERGRGNFPDRFSARQFPNYSSELNVNALLLGDSALYLCASSPEGAGGYTFGSGTRLTVV.